The 27 T cell receptor beta chains reported below all come from one sample, sequenced in a study of lymphopenia after photon versus proton radiotherapy. The method was immunoSEQ multiplex PCR; TCRdb's version includes in-frame clones alone and lacks a portion of them. The sample lists about 50,000 clones, roughly 90% seen once, with approximately 19% in the top ten. Sequences were derived from peripheral blood, sampled from a patient treated with photon-based radiotherapy. Receptors were obtained from a woman aged 35 to 49 with cholangiocarcinoma.

This clone was seen a handful of times. The chain is built from TRBV6-5 and TRBJ1-5, with 9 bases fitting TRBD1. Germline loops: CDR1 MNHEY, CDR2 SVGAGI. This CDR3 has 14 residues. V shed 6 bases and J 7 bases; nucleotides not matched to a gene: 7. The CDR3 region has the DNA TGTGCCAGCAGGCTAACAGGGGGCGGGCAGCCCCAGCATTTT. It yields the protein CASRLTGGGQPQHF.

The rearrangement joins TRBV7-2 to TRBJ2-1; D is perhaps TRBD2 (7 bases). From germline, CDR1 is SGHTA and CDR2 FQGNSA. The CDR3 has 17 amino acids. The germline V and J ends were trimmed by 1 base and 1 base, with 14 bases remaining between them. CDR3 bases: TGTGCCAGCAGCTTAGATGGCGCGGGGGCTTCCTACAATGAGCAGTTCTTC. As protein: CASSLDGAGASYNEQFF.

The V and J genes are TRBV10-3 and TRBJ2-3, with 11 positions matching TRBD2. The CDR3 covers 17 residues. V was pared by 3 bases and J by 2 bases, with 7 bases of the junction left unmatched. Germline-derived CDR1 and CDR2 are ENHRY and SYGVKD. The chain's CDR3 is CAISDDKTSGNTDTQYF. CDR3 DNA sequence: TGTGCCATCAGTGATGACAAGACTAGCGGGAACACAGATACGCAGTATTTT.

This chain joins TRBV11-1 and TRBJ2-2; TRBD1 matches at 7 bases. V was clipped by 5 bases and J by 6 bases; unmatched bases: 6. CDR1 and CDR2 from the germline V gene are SGHAT and FQDESV (reference sequence). CDR3 size: 14 residues. The CDR3 nucleotides read TGTGCCAGCAGCCCCCGACAGGGCGCCGGGGAGCTGTTTTTT. This sequence encodes CASSPRQGAGELFF.

V gene TRBV6-5 combines with J gene TRBJ1-1, with a possible D match to TRBD1 (6 bases). The V gene's germline CDR1 is MNHEY and CDR2 SVGAGI. The CDR3 runs 15 residues. V was clipped by 5 bases and J by 0 bases, with 13 bases between them. CDR3 sequence reads: CASSQGQQVNTEAFF. The CDR3 DNA is TGTGCCAGCAGTCAAGGACAGCAAGTGAACACTGAAGCTTTCTTT.

The gene calls are TRBV2 and TRBJ2-1; no reliable D call. The CDR3 totals 14 residues. The V and J ends lost 2 bases and 8 bases respectively, with 13 bases between them. Looked up from germline, CDR1 is SNHLY and CDR2 is FYNNEI. The CDR3 reads CASSESLSIDEQFF. CDR3 DNA sequence: TGTGCCAGCAGTGAAAGCTTGAGCATTGATGAGCAGTTCTTC.

In this sample, this clone turned up a few times. The CDR3, as DNA: TGCAGCGTTGGCCGGTTAGAGGGAGTCGGGGATGAGCAGTTCTTC. Protein sequence: CSVGRLEGVGDEQFF. This chain joins TRBV29-1 and TRBJ2-1, with D tentatively TRBD2 (5 bases). The V end was cut by 4 bases, the J end by 8 bases, with 21 bases between. The CDR3 loop spans 15 amino acids. CDR1 and CDR2 (germline): SQVTM, ANQGSEA.

This chain connects TRBV30 to TRBJ1-1; D call uncertain. Between the trimmed V and J ends, which lost 1 base and 1 base, there was a span of 10 bases. The V gene's germline CDR1 is GTSNPN and CDR2 SVGIG (reference sequence). This CDR3 contains 14 residues. The CDR3 DNA reads TGTGCCTGGAGTGGGGGATTGTGGAACACTGAAGCTTTCTTT. Translation gives CAWSGGLWNTEAFF.

This clone was seen a single time. The chain carries TRBV7-9 and TRBJ1-5; 7 nucleotides match TRBD1. CDR3 size: 14 residues. The junction had 4 bases not matched to a gene; V was cut back by 0 bases and J by 8 bases. The V gene's germline CDR1 is SEHNR and CDR2 FQNEAQ (reference sequence). The CDR3 spells CASSLAGGGKPQHF. CDR3 in DNA: TGTGCCAGCAGCTTAGCAGGGGGCGGGAAGCCCCAGCATTTT.

The chain couples TRBV19 to TRBJ1-5; 9 bases are a match to TRBD1. In germline, CDR1 is LNHDA, CDR2 SQIVND (reference sequence). With 4 bases clipped from V and 4 bases from J, the junction kept 8 bases outside the gene matches. The CDR3 extends over 16 amino acids. The CDR3 reads CASSNAGQGGNQPQHF. The CDR3 region has the DNA TGTGCCAGTAGTAATGCGGGACAGGGAGGAAATCAGCCCCAGCATTTT. The variable domain in full, completed from reference TRBV19 and TRBJ1-5, reads DGGITQSPKYLFRKEGQNVTLSCEQNLNHDAMYWYRQDPGQGLRLIYYSQIVNDFQKGDIAEGYSVSREKKESFPLTVTSAQKNPTAFYLCASSNAGQGGNQPQHFGDGTRLSIL.

The J gene is TRBJ2-3, the V gene TRBV19, with 7 bases aligning to TRBD2. CDR1 LNHDA and CDR2 SQIVND come from the germline V gene (reference sequence). The V and J ends lost 6 bases and 2 bases, in that order; junction bases with no gene match: 11. The CDR3 consists of 16 residues. The CDR3 sequence is CASSGERDFSTDTQYF. DNA of the CDR3: TGTGCCAGTAGCGGAGAGCGGGATTTTTCCACAGATACGCAGTATTTT.

Here the CDR3 reads CASSIEMGATGRVGNQPQHF. CDR3 DNA sequence: TGTGCCAGTAGTATAGAAATGGGGGCGACAGGGAGGGTCGGCAATCAGCCCCAGCATTTT. V usage is TRBV19 and J usage is TRBJ1-5; TRBD1 matches at 7 bases. Trimming at V came to 0 bases and at J to 2 bases, leaving 16 bases not matched to a gene. This CDR3 spans 20 amino acids. Per germline, CDR1 LNHDA and CDR2 SQIVND (reference sequence).

This chain links TRBV28 with TRBJ2-7; 10 bases fit TRBD2. The V and J ends lost 3 bases and 6 bases, in that order; junction bases with no gene match: 8. This CDR3 has 15 residues. Germline V gene lookup returns CDR1 MDHEN and CDR2 SYDVKM. The CDR3 spells CASSLISGRAAEQYF. The CDR3 DNA reads as TGTGCCAGCAGTTTGATCAGCGGGAGGGCCGCCGAGCAGTACTTC. The whole variable domain, remainder taken from reference TRBV28 and TRBJ2-7, is DVKVTQSSRYLVKRTGEKVFLECVQDMDHENMFWYRQDPGLGLRLIYFSYDVKMKEKGDIPEGYSVSREKKERFSLILESASTNQTSMYLCASSLISGRAAEQYFGPGTRLTVT.

This clone was observed once. The chain joins TRBV9 to TRBJ2-5; 11 bases are a match to TRBD1. Germline lookup yields CDR1 SGDLS and CDR2 YYNGEE. The V gene end was trimmed by 4 bases and the J gene end by 6 bases; junction bases not matched to a gene: 11. The CDR3 spans 16 residues. CDR3 in amino acids: CASSQQSGQGGQTQYF. The CDR3 DNA reads as TGTGCCAGCAGCCAACAGTCGGGACAGGGGGGTCAGACCCAGTACTTC.

The V call is TRBV5-6, the J call TRBJ1-2; D is unresolved. The CDR3 has 13 amino acids. V shed 3 bases and J shed 9 bases, with 15 bases lying between them. Looked up from germline, CDR1 is SGHDT and CDR2 is YYEEEE. CDR3 in DNA: TGTGCCAGCAGCTCGGGAGTTGGACTGAGCTACACCTTC. It codes for CASSSGVGLSYTF.

The rearrangement links TRBV27 to TRBJ1-2; D is unresolved. Germline V gene data show CDR1 as MNHEY and CDR2 as SMNVEV (reference sequence). This CDR3 comprises 14 residues. Trimming shortened V by 4 bases and J by 1 base, and 10 bases separated the two germline ends. The CDR3 sequence: CASSSFKDNYGYTF. In nucleotides, the CDR3 is TGTGCCAGCAGTTCTTTCAAGGATAACTATGGCTACACCTTC.

The rearrangement links TRBV28 to TRBJ1-5; TRBD1 matches 7 bases. Losses at the gene ends were 6 bases for V and 10 bases for J; bases not matched to a gene: 18. This CDR3 has 16 amino acids. The germline gives CDR1 MDHEN, CDR2 SYDVKM. DNA for the CDR3: TGTGCCAGCAGCCCCCCCACAAGGGGGCTCCCAATCCCCCAGCATTTT. Protein product: CASSPPTRGLPIPQHF.

This rearrangement joins TRBV6-5 to TRBJ1-1; TRBD1 matches 7 bases. In germline, CDR1 is MNHEY, CDR2 SVGAGI. This CDR3 spans 13 amino acids. The V and J ends lost 6 bases and 7 bases, in that order; junction bases with no gene match: 8. CDR3: CASRMTGSDEAFF. The DNA of the CDR3 is TGTGCCAGCAGGATGACAGGGTCAGATGAAGCTTTCTTT.

V is TRBV28 and J is TRBJ2-1; 7 positions match TRBD2. The CDR3 has 17 amino acids. Germline V lookup: CDR1 MDHEN, CDR2 SYDVKM. Trimming at V came to 4 bases and at J to 5 bases, leaving 14 bases not matched to a gene. The CDR3 region has the DNA TGTGCCAGCAGTTCTCTTGGAGAGGGAGGGCCCCACAATGAGCAGTTCTTC. It specifies CASSSLGEGGPHNEQFF.

The V and J genes are TRBV6-5 and TRBJ1-1; TRBD1 matches at 8 bases. From germline, CDR1 is MNHEY and CDR2 SVGAGI. The CDR3 extends over 13 amino acids. V was pared by 5 bases and J by 2 bases, with 1 base of the junction left unmatched. The CDR3 spells CASSAGGNTEAFF. The CDR3 DNA is TGTGCCAGCAGTGCAGGGGGCAACACTGAAGCTTTCTTT.

The J gene is TRBJ2-7, the V gene TRBV28; D may be TRBD1 or TRBD2 (6 bases each). This CDR3 is 14 amino acids long. CDR1 and CDR2 (germline): MDHEN, SYDVKM. V gave up 3 bases and J gave up 6 bases, with 15 bases separating them. The CDR3 DNA is TGTGCCAGCAGTTTTTTCGGACAGCGGGCCGAGCAGTACTTC. This sequence encodes CASSFFGQRAEQYF.

The chain recombines TRBV11-2 with TRBJ1-3; no firm D call. CDR3 length equals 15 residues. V shed 2 bases and J shed 3 bases, with 11 bases lying between them. Germline CDR1 is SGHAT and CDR2 is FQNNGV. CDR3 in amino acids: CASSLRSYGGNTIYF. The CDR3 nucleotides read TGTGCCAGCAGCTTAAGGAGCTATGGTGGAAACACCATATATTTT. Full variable domain (missing parts from reference TRBV11-2 and TRBJ1-3): EAGVAQSPRYKIIEKRQSVAFWCNPISGHATLYWYQQILGQGPKLLIQFQNNGVVDDSQLPKDRFSAERLKGVDSTLKIQPAKLEDSAVYLCASSLRSYGGNTIYFGEGSWLTVV.

The chain recombines TRBV7-6 with TRBJ2-5, with D perhaps matching TRBD1 (5 bases). CDR3 size: 15 residues. The germline V gene encodes CDR1 SGHVS and CDR2 FNYEAQ. With 5 bases removed from V and 2 bases from J, the gap between germline ends came to 15 bases. In nucleotides, the CDR3 is TGTGCCAGCAGCCCGAATCCAGGGCCTCAAGAGACCCAGTACTTC. This encodes CASSPNPGPQETQYF.

This chain joins TRBV11-1 and TRBJ2-7; D is tentatively TRBD1 or TRBD2 (5 bases each). The CDR3 has 14 residues. V was cut by 5 bases and J by 0 bases, with 11 bases left in between. Germline loops: CDR1 SGHAT, CDR2 FQDESV (reference sequence). This chain's CDR3 is CASSAGTVSYEQYF. CDR3 nucleotide sequence: TGTGCCAGCAGCGCCGGGACGGTCTCCTACGAGCAGTACTTC.

The J gene is TRBJ2-5, the V gene TRBV9; possibly TRBD2 for D (6 bases). The CDR3 loop spans 13 amino acids. Germline V gives CDR1 SGDLS, CDR2 YYNGEE. V lost 3 bases to trimming and J lost 5 bases, with 11 bases between them. CDR3 amino acids: CASSAYGRETQYF. The CDR3 DNA reads TGTGCCAGCAGCGCGTATGGGAGGGAGACCCAGTACTTC.

J is TRBJ1-1 and V is TRBV9; no clear D gene. The germline gives CDR1 SGDLS, CDR2 YYNGEE. The CDR3 spans 14 residues. The V end was cut by 0 bases, the J end by 2 bases, with 8 bases between. CDR3 coding DNA: TGTGCCAGCAGCGTAGGGTCCGCTAACACTGAAGCTTTCTTT. Translation: CASSVGSANTEAFF.

The V call is TRBV10-2, the J call TRBJ1-1; D gene ambiguous. The CDR3 totals 11 residues. Looked up from germline, CDR1 is WSHSY and CDR2 is SAAADI. Trimming removed 7 bases from V and 0 bases from J, with 3 bases in between. This CDR3 reads CASTLNTEAFF. CDR3 sequence (DNA): TGCGCCAGCACTTTGAACACTGAAGCTTTCTTT.